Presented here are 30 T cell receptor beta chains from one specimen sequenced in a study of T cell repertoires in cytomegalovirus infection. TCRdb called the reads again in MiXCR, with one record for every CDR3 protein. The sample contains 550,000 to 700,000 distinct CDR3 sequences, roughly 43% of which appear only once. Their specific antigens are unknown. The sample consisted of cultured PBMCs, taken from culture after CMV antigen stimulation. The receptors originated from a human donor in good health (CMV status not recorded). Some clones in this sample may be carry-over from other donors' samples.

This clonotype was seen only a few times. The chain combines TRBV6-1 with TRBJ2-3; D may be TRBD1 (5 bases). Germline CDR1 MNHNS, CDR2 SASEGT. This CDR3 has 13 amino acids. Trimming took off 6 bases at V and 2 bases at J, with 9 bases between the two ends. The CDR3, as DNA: TGTGCCAGCAGGTGGACATCCACAGATACGCAGTATTTT. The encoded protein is CASRWTSTDTQYF.

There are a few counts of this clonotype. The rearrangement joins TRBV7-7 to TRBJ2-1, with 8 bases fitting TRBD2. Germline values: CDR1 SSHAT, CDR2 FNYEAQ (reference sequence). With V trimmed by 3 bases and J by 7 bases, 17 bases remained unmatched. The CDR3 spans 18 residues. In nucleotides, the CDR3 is TGTGCCAGCAGCTTGGTCCCGCTCGGGGGGCGGGGGGCGAATGAGCAGTTCTTC. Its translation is CASSLVPLGGRGANEQFF.

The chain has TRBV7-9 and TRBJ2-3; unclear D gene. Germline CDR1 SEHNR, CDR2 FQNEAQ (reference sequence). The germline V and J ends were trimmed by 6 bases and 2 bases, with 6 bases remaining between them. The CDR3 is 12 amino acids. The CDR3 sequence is CASRPATDTQYF. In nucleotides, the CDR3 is TGTGCCAGCAGGCCCGCCACAGATACGCAGTATTTT.

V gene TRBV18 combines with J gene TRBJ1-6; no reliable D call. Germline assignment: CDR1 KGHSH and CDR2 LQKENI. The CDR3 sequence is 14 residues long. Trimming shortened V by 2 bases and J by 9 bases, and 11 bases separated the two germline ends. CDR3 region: CASSPVESSSPLHF. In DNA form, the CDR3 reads TGTGCCAGCTCACCAGTAGAGTCCAGTTCACCCCTCCACTTT.

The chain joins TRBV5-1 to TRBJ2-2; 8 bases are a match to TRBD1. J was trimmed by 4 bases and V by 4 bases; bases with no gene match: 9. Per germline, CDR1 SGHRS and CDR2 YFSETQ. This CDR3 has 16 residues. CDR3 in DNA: TGCGCCAGCAGCCCGGACAGGGCTAAAGGCACCGGGGAGCTGTTTTTT. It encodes CASSPDRAKGTGELFF.

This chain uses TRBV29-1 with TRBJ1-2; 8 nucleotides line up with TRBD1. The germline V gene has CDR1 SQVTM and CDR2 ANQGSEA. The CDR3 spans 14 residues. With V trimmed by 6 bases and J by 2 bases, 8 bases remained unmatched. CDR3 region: CSVAGQGGNYGYTF. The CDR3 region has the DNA TGCAGCGTCGCCGGACAGGGAGGGAACTATGGCTACACCTTC.

The CDR3 DNA reads as TGCAGCGCCGCGCGCGGCCTAGCGGGGGGGCCCTCGGCAGATACGCAGTATTTT. Its translation: CSAARGLAGGPSADTQYF. The chain joins TRBV29-1 to TRBJ2-3; TRBD2 aligns across 12 bases. The length of the CDR3 is 18 residues. With V trimmed by 7 bases and J by 4 bases, 18 bases remained unmatched. Per germline, CDR1 SQVTM and CDR2 ANQGSEA.

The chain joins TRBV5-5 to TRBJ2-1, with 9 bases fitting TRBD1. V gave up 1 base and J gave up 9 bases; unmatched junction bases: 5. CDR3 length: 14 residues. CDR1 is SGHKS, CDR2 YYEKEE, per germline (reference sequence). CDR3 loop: CASSLLYRGREQFF. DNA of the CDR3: TGTGCCAGCAGCTTGTTATACAGGGGGCGTGAGCAGTTCTTC.

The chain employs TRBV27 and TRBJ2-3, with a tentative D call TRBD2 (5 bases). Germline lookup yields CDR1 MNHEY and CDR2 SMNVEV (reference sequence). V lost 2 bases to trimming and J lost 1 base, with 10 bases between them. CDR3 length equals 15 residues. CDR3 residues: CASSLRGWGTDTQYF. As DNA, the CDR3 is TGTGCCAGCAGTTTACGAGGGTGGGGCACAGATACGCAGTATTTT.

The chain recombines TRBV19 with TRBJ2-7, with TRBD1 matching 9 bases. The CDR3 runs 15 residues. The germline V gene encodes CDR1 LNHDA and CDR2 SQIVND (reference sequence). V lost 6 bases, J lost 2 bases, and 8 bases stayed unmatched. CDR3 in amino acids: CASRPGTGSAYEQYF. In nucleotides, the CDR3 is TGTGCCAGTAGGCCGGGGACAGGGTCCGCCTACGAGCAGTACTTC.

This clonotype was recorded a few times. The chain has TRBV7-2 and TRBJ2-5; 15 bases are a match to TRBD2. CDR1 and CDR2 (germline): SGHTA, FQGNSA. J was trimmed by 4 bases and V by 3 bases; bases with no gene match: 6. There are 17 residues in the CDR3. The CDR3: CASSFAGTSGGLETQYF. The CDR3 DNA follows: TGTGCCAGCAGCTTCGCCGGGACTAGCGGGGGGCTAGAGACCCAGTACTTC.

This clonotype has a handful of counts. The chain's CDR3 is CATYPLGADWEQFF. CDR3 DNA sequence: TGTGCAACCTATCCTCTAGGAGCCGACTGGGAGCAGTTCTTC. The chain has TRBV28 and TRBJ2-1, with D unclear. Germline V gene lookup returns CDR1 MDHEN and CDR2 SYDVKM. This CDR3 is built from 14 residues.

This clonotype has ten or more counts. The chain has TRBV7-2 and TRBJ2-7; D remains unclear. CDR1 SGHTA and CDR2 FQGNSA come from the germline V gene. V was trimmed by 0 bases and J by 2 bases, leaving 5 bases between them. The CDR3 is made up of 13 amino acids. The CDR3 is CASSLATTYEQYF. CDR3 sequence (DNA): TGTGCCAGCAGCTTAGCGACCACCTACGAGCAGTACTTC. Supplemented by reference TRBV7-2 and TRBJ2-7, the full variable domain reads GAGVSQSPSNKVTEKGKDVELRCDPISGHTALYWYRQSLGQGLEFLIYFQGNSAPDKSGLPSDRFSAERTGGSVSTLTIQRTQQEDSAVYLCASSLATTYEQYFGPGTRLTVT.

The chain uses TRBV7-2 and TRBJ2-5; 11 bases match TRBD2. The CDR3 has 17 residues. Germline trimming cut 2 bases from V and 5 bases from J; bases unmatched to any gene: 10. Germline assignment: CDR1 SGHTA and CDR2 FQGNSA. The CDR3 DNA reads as TGTGCCAGCAGCTTAATCGTAGCGGGAGGGCCCGGGGAGACCCAGTACTTC. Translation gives CASSLIVAGGPGETQYF.

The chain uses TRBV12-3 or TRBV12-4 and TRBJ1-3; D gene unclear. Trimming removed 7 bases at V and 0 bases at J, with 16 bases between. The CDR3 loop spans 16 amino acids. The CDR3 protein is CASKGGTYSSGNTIYF. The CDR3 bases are TGTGCCAGCAAAGGAGGTACCTACAGCTCTGGAAACACCATATATTTT.

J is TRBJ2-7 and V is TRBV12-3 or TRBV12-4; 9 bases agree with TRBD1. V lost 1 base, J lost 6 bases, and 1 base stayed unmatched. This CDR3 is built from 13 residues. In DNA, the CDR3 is TGTGCCAGCAGTTTAGACAGGGGGCGCGAGCAGTACTTC. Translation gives CASSLDRGREQYF.

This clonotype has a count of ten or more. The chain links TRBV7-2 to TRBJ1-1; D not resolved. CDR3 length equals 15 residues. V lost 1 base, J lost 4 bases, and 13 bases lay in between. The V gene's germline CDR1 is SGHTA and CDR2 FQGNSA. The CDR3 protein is CASSLVGRGGTEAFF. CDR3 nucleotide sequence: TGTGCCAGCAGCTTAGTTGGACGCGGAGGCACTGAAGCTTTCTTT.

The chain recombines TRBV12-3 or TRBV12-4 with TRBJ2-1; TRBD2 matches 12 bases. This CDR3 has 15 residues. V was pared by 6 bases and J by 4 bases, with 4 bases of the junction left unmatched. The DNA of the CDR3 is TGTGCCAGCAGGCCGGGGACTAGCGGGTACAATGAGCAGTTCTTC. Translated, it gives CASRPGTSGYNEQFF.

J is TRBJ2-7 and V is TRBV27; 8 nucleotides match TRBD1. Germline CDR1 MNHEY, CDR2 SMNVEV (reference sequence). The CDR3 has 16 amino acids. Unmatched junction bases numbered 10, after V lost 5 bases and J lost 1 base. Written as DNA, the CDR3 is TGTGCCAGCAGTCGTTTACCCGGACAGGGATCCTACGAGCAGTACTTC. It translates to CASSRLPGQGSYEQYF.

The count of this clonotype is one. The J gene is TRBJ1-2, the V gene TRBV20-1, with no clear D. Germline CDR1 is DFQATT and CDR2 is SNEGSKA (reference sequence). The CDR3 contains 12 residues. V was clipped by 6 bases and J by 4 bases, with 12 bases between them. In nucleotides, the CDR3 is TGCAGTGCGCGACCCCTGGGCTATGGCTACACCTTC. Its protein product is CSARPLGYGYTF.

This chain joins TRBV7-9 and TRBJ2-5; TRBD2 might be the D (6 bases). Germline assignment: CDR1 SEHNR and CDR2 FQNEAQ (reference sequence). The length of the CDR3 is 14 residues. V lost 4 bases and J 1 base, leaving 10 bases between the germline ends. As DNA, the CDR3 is TGTGCCAGCAGCTCGTTTAGCGGCCAAGAGACCCAGTACTTC. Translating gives CASSSFSGQETQYF.

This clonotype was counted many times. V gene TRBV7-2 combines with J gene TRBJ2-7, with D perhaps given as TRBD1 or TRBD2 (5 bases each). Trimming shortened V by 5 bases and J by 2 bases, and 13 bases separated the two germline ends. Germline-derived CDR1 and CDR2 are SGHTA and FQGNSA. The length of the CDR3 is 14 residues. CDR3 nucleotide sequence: TGTGCCAGCAGCACCCGGGACCCAACCTACGAGCAGTACTTC. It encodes CASSTRDPTYEQYF.

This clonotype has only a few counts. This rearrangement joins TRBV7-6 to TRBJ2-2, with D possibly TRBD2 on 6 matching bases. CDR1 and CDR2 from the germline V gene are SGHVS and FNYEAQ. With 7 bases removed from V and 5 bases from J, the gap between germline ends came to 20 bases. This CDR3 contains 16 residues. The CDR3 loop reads CASTVLVRGFTGELFF. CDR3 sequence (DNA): TGTGCCAGCACCGTCCTCGTCCGGGGGTTTACCGGGGAGCTGTTTTTT.

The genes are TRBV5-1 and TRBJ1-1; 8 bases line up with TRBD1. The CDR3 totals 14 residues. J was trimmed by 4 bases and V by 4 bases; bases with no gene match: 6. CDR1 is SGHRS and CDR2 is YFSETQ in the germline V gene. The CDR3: CASSVTGVGTEAFF. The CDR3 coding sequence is TGCGCCAGCAGCGTGACAGGGGTTGGCACTGAAGCTTTCTTT.

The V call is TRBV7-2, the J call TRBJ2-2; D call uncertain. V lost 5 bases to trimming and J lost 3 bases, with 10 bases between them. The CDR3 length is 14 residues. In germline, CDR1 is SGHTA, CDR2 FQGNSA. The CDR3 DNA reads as TGTGCCAGCAGCCCCACTTTGGACACCGGGGAGCTGTTTTTT. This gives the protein CASSPTLDTGELFF.

The CDR3 spells CASSGRGTINEQFF. The CDR3 DNA reads as TGTGCCAGCTCCGGGAGAGGGACTATCAATGAGCAGTTCTTC. J is TRBJ2-1 and V is TRBV27; 7 bases map to TRBD2. After removal of 8 bases from V and 6 bases from J, the junction contained 10 bases not matched to a gene. The CDR3 has 14 residues. CDR1 and CDR2 (germline): MNHEY, SMNVEV (reference sequence).

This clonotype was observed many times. The CDR3 sequence is CASSLAVASGRGTDTQYF. The CDR3 region has the DNA TGTGCCAGCAGCTTAGCGGTGGCTAGCGGGAGGGGGACAGATACGCAGTATTTT. The chain carries TRBV7-2 and TRBJ2-3; TRBD2 matches 12 bases. The length of the CDR3 is 18 residues. The V gene end was trimmed by 0 bases and the J gene end by 3 bases; junction bases not matched to a gene: 7. Looked up from germline, CDR1 is SGHTA and CDR2 is FQGNSA.

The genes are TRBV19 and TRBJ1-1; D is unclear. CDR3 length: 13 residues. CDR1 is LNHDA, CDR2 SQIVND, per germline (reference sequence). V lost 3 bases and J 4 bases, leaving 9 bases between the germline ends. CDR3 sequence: CASSMTGFTEAFF. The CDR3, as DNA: TGTGCCAGTAGTATGACTGGCTTCACTGAAGCTTTCTTT.

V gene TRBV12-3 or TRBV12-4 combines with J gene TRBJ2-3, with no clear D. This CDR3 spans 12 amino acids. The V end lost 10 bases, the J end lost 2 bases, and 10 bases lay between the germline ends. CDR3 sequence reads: CATSPPTDTQYF. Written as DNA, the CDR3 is TGTGCCACCTCTCCCCCCACAGATACGCAGTATTTT.

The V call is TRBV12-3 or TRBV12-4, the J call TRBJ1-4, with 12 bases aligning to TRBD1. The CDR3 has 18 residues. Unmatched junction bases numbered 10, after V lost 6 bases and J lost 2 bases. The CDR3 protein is CASRKRDRGLRTNEKLFF. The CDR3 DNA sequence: TGTGCCAGCAGGAAACGGGACAGGGGGCTGAGGACTAATGAAAAACTGTTTTTT.